This T cell receptor beta chain was documented in a study of blood T cell repertoires in COVID-19. Study details: COVID-19 samples, acute and convalescent, were from the United States, Italy and Spain. Sources were T cells, B-cell-depleted T cells, or PBMCs; the material itself was cDNA or gDNA.

Germline CDR1 is SGHVS and CDR2 is FQNEAQ. This CDR3 has 16 residues. Trimming took off 1 base at V and 0 bases at J, with 10 bases between the two ends. TCRdb keeps only in-frame clones here, not all; method: immunoSEQ multiplex PCR. The data contain some 130,000 clones, under 95% of them singletons. This TCR derives from a man aged 45-65 years with active COVID-19. This chain connects TRBV7-8 to TRBJ2-1; possible D gene TRBD1, 6 bases. Sequenced input: peripheral blood. This chain's CDR3 is CASSLGVRGSYNEQFF. The DNA of the CDR3 is TGTGCCAGCAGCTTAGGGGTCAGGGGCTCCTACAATGAGCAGTTCTTC. The complete variable domain, with remaining parts taken from reference TRBV7-8 and TRBJ2-1, reads GAGVSQSPRYKVAKRGQDVALRCDPISGHVSLFWYQQALGQGPEFLTYFQNEAQLDKSGLPSDRFFAERPEGSVSTLKIQRTQQEDSAVYLCASSLGVRGSYNEQFFGPGTRLTVL.